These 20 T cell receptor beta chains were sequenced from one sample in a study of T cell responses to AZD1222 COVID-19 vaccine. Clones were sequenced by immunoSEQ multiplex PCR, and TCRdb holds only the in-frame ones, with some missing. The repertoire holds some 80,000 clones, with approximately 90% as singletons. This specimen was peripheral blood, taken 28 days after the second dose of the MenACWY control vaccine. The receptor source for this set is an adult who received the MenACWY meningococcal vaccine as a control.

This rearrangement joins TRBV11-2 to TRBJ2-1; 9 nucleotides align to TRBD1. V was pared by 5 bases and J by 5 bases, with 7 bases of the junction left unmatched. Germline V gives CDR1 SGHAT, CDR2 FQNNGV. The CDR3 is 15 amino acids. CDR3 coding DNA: TGTGCCAGCAGCGTCGGGACAGGGATGAACAATGAGCAGTTCTTC. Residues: CASSVGTGMNNEQFF.

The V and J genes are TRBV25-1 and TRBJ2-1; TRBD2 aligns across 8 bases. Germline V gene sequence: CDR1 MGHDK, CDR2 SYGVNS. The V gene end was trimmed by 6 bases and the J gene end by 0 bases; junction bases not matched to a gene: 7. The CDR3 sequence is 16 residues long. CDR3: CASRAGGTGSYNEQFF. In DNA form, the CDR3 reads TGTGCCAGCAGGGCGGGGGGCACTGGCTCCTACAATGAGCAGTTCTTC.

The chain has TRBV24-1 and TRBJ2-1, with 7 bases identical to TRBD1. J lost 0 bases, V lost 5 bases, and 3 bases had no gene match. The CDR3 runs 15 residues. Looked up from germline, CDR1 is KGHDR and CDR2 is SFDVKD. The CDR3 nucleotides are TGTGCCACCAGTGGGGACAGAAACTCCTACAATGAGCAGTTCTTC. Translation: CATSGDRNSYNEQFF.

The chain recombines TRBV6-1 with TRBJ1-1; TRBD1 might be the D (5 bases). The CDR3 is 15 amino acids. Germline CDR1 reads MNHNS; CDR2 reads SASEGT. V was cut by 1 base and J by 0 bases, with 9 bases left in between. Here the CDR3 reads CASSEGSGVNTEAFF. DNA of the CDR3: TGTGCCAGCAGTGAAGGCTCGGGGGTGAACACTGAAGCTTTCTTT.

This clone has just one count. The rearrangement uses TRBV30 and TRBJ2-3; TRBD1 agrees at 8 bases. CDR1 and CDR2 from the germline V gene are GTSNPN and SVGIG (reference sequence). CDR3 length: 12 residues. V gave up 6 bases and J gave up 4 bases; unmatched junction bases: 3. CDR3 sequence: CACRGRPDTQYF. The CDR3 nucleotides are TGTGCCTGCAGGGGGCGGCCAGATACGCAGTATTTT.

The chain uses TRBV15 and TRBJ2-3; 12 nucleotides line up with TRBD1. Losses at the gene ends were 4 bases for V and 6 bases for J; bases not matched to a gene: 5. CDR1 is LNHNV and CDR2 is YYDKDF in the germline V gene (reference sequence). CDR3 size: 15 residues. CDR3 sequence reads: CATSIRDRGLDTQYF. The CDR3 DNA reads TGTGCCACCAGCATCCGGGACAGGGGGCTTGATACGCAGTATTTT.

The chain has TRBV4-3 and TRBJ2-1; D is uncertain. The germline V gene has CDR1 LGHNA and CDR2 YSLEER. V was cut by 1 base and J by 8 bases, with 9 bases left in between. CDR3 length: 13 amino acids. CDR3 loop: CASSQVFRDEQFF. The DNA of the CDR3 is TGCGCCAGCAGCCAAGTTTTTAGAGATGAGCAGTTCTTC.

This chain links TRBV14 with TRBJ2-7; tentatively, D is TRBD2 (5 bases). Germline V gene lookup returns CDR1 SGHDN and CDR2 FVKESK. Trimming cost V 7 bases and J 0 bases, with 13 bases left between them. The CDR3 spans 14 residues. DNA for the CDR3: TGTGCCAGCAAGGGAACCGGACTCTCCTACGAGCAGTACTTC. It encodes CASKGTGLSYEQYF.

The CDR3 DNA reads as TGTGCCAGCATTCTGCAGGGTAATCAGCCCCAGCATTTT. It yields the protein CASILQGNQPQHF. This sequence joins TRBV6-5 and TRBJ1-5, with D perhaps TRBD1 (5 bases). The CDR3 contains 13 residues. CDR1 MNHEY and CDR2 SVGAGI come from the germline V gene. Deletions cut 7 bases from V and 4 bases from J, with 11 bases between.

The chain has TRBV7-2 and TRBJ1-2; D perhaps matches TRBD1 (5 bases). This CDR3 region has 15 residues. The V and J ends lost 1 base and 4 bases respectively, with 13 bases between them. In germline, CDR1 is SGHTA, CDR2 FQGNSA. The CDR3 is CASSLGSQGSYGYTF. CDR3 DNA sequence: TGTGCCAGCAGCTTAGGTTCCCAGGGATCCTATGGCTACACCTTC.

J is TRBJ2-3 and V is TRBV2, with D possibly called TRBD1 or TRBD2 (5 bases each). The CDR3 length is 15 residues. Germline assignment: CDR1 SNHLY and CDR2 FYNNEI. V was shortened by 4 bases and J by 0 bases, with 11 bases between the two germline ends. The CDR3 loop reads CASSGDRTSTDTQYF. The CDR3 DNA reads TGTGCCAGCAGTGGGGACCGAACTAGCACAGATACGCAGTATTTT.

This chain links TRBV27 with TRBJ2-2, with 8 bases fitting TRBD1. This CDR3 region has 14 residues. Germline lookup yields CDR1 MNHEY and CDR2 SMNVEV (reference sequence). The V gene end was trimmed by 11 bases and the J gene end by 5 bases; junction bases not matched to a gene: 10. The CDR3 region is CAASLRGRTGELFF. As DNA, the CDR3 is TGTGCCGCCTCCCTCAGGGGGCGGACCGGGGAGCTGTTTTTT.

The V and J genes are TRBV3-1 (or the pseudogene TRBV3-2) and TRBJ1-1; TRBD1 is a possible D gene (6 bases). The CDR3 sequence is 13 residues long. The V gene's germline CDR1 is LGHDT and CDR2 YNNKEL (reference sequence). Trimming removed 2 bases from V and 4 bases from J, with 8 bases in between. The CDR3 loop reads CASSQSRGTEAFF. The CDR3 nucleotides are TGTGCCAGCAGCCAATCCAGGGGCACTGAAGCTTTCTTT.

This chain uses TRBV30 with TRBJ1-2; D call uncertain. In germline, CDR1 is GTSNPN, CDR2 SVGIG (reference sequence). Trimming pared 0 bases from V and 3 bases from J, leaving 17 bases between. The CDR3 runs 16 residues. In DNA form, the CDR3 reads TGTGCCTGGAGTGTAGATGGCAGGCTCCTAGACTATGGCTACACCTTC. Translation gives CAWSVDGRLLDYGYTF. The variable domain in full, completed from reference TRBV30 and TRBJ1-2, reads SQTIHQWPATLVQPVGSPLSLECTVEGTSNPNLYWYRQAAGRGLQLLFYSVGIGQISSEVPQNLSASRPQDRQFILSSKKLLLSDSGFYLCAWSVDGRLLDYGYTFGSGTRLTVV.

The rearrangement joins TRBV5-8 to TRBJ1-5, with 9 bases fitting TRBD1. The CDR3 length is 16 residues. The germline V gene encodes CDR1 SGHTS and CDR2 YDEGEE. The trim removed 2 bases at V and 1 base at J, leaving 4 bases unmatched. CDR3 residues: CASSFTGGLSNQPQHF. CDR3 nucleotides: TGTGCCAGCAGCTTCACAGGGGGCCTGAGCAATCAGCCCCAGCATTTT. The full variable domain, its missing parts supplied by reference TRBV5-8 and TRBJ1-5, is EAGVTQSPTHLIKTRGQQATLRCSPISGHTSVYWYQQALGLGLQFLLWYDEGEERNRGNFPPRFSGRQFPNYSSELNVNALELEDSALYLCASSFTGGLSNQPQHFGDGTRLSIL.

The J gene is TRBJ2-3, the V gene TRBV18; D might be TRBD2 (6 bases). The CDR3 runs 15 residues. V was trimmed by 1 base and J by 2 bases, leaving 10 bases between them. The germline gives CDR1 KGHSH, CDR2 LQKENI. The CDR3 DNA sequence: TGTGCCAGCTCACCACAGGAGGGATACACAGATACGCAGTATTTT. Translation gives CASSPQEGYTDTQYF.

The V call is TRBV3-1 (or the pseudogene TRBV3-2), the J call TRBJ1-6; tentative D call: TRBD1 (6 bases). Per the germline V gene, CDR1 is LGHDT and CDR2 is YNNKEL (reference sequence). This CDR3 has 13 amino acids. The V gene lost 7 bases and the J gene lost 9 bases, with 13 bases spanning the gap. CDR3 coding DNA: TGTGCCAGCAAAGGGGGAGGCGGTTCACCCCTCCACTTT. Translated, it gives CASKGGGGSPLHF.

CDR3 sequence: CASSGYPTGAGNTEAFF. The CDR3, as DNA: TGTGCCAGCAGCGGCTACCCTACGGGGGCTGGGAACACTGAAGCTTTCTTT. V is TRBV5-6 and J is TRBJ1-1, with a possible D match to TRBD1 (6 bases). The CDR3 length is 17 residues. Germline V gene sequence: CDR1 SGHDT, CDR2 YYEEEE. V was shortened by 4 bases and J by 1 base, with 20 bases between the two germline ends.

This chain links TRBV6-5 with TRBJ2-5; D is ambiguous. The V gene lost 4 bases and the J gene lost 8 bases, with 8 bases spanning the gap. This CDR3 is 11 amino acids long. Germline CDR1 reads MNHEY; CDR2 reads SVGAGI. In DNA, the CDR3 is TGTGCCAGCAGTTCATTAGACACCCAGTACTTC. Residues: CASSSLDTQYF.

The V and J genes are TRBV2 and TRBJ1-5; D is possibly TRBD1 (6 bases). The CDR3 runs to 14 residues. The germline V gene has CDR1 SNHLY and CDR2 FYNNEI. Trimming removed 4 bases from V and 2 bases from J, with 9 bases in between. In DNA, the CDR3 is TGTGCCAGCAGTGTTCCAGGGGGCAATCAGCCCCAGCATTTT. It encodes CASSVPGGNQPQHF.